This T cell receptor (beta chain) was observed in a study of metastatic and nonmetastatic thyroid tumors. On the study more broadly: Peripheral blood and tumor or nodule samples from malignant and benign thyroid patients were compared.

Turning to this clone: The same CDR3 can be traced to other DNA sequences in this sample.

Treatment of any kind had been given to no patient before thyroid surgery. V was shortened by 2 bases and J by 2 bases, with 15 bases between the two germline ends. The CDR3 sequence is 17 residues long. Looked up from germline, CDR1 is MDHEN and CDR2 is SYDVKM. TCRdb re-analyzed the PCR reads using MiXCR. Of 35,000 to 50,000 clones in the sample, roughly a sixth were seen once. This sequence originates from a female donor with papillary thyroid cancer or a benign thyroid nodule (not recorded which). Some clones in this sample may be carry-over from other donors' samples. V usage is TRBV28 and J usage is TRBJ1-4; maybe TRBD1 (6 bases). The sequenced sample was tumor tissue. CDR3 residues: CASSLATGLLTNEKLFF. The CDR3 DNA follows: TGTGCCAGCAGTTTAGCGACAGGTCTACTTACTAATGAAAAACTGTTTTTT.